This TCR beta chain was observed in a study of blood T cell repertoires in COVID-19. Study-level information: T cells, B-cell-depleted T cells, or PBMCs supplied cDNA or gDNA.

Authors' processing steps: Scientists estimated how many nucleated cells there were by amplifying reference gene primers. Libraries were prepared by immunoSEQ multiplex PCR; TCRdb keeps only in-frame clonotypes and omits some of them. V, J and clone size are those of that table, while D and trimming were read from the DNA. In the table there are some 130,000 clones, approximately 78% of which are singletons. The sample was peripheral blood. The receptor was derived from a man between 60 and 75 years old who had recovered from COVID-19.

For the CDR3, the DNA is TGTGCCAGCAGCGGCCCGGGACAGGGCTTGAGCTATGGCTACACCTTC. Its translation is CASSGPGQGLSYGYTF. This rearrangement joins TRBV7-2 to TRBJ1-2, with 9 bases aligning to TRBD1. CDR1 SGHTA and CDR2 FQGNSA come from the germline V gene. This CDR3 comprises 16 residues. V lost 5 bases and J lost 4; bases outside the gene matches: 11.